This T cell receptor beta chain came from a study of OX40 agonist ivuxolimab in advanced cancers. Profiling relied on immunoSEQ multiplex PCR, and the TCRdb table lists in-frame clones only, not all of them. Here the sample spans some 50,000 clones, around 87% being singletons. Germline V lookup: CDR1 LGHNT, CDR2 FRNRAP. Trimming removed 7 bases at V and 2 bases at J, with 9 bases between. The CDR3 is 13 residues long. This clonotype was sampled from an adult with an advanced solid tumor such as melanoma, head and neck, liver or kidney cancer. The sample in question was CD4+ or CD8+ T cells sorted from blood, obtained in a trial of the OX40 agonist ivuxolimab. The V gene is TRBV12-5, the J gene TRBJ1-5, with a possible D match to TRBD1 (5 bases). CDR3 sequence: CASASGGNQPQHF. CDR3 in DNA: TGTGCTAGTGCCTCGGGGGGCAATCAGCCCCAGCATTTT.